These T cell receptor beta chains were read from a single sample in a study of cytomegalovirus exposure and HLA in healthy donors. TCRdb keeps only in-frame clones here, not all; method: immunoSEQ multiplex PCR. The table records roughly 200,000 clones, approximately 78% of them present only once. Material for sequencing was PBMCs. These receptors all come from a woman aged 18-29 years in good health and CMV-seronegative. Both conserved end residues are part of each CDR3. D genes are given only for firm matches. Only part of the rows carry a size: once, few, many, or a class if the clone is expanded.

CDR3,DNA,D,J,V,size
CASSLQPTGLFYNEQFF,TGTGCCAGTAGTCTTCAACCGACAGGGCTCTTCTACAATGAGCAGTTCTTC,TRBD1,TRBJ2-1,TRBV19,NA
CASSYSIEVEAFF,TGTGCCAGCAGTTACTCGATAGAGGTAGAAGCTTTCTTT,NA,TRBJ1-1,TRBV6-5,once
CASSLVLGLAEYNEQFF,TGTGCCAGCAGTTTAGTGTTGGGACTAGCGGAGTACAATGAGCAGTTCTTC,TRBD2,TRBJ2-1,TRBV28,NA
CASSQDSGGYNEQFF,TGCGCCAGCAGCCAAGATAGCGGAGGATACAATGAGCAGTTCTTC,NA,TRBJ2-1,TRBV4-1,NA
CASSQDRVETQYF,TGCGCCAGCAGCCAGGACAGGGTTGAGACCCAGTACTTC,TRBD1,TRBJ2-5,TRBV4-3,NA
CASATGIQDTQYF,TGTGCCAGTGCTACGGGGATTCAGGATACGCAGTATTTT,NA,TRBJ2-3,TRBV6-5,NA
CASSYGDSYEQYF,TGTGCCAGCAGTTACGGGGACAGCTACGAGCAGTACTTC,TRBD1,TRBJ2-7,TRBV6-5,NA
CASSQDTGGGTEAFF,TGCGCCAGCAGCCAAGATACAGGGGGCGGCACTGAAGCTTTCTTT,TRBD1,TRBJ1-1,TRBV4-3,few
CAWSVPQTGSSYEQYF,TGTGCCTGGAGTGTTCCGCAGACAGGGAGCTCCTACGAGCAGTACTTC,TRBD1,TRBJ2-7,TRBV30,NA
CASSFNRQANYGYTF,TGTGCCAGCAGTTTTAACAGGCAGGCTAACTATGGCTACACCTTC,NA,TRBJ1-2,TRBV27,once
CASSESGGPANTQYF,TGCGCCAGCAGTGAGAGCGGGGGGCCAGCGAATACGCAGTATTTT,TRBD2,TRBJ2-3,TRBV10-1,once
CASSYPGTETGELFF,TGTGCCAGCAGTTACCCCGGGACAGAAACCGGGGAGCTGTTTTTT,TRBD1,TRBJ2-2,TRBV6-6,once
CASSDPAGALANTGELFF,TGTGCCAGCAGTGATCCAGCTGGGGCCCTAGCGAACACCGGGGAGCTGTTTTTT,NA,TRBJ2-2,TRBV6-1,once
CASSFHPVAYNEQFF,TGTGCCAGCAGTTTTCACCCGGTAGCCTACAATGAGCAGTTCTTC,NA,TRBJ2-1,TRBV28,NA
CATSRDLADLAKNIQYF,TGTGCCACCAGCAGAGATCTGGCAGATCTAGCCAAAAACATTCAGTACTTC,NA,TRBJ2-4,TRBV15,NA
CASSEPGGRGTDTEAFF,TGTGCCAGCAGTGAACCAGGGGGTCGAGGGACCGACACTGAAGCTTTCTTT,TRBD1,TRBJ1-1,TRBV6-1,NA
CASSSRTGGETQYF,TGTGCCAGCAGCTCAAGGACAGGTGGGGAGACCCAGTACTTC,TRBD1,TRBJ2-5,TRBV7-9,NA
CSVTRSGRVIYNEQFF,TGCAGCGTTACCCGTAGCGGGAGGGTGATCTACAATGAGCAGTTCTTC,TRBD2,TRBJ2-1,TRBV29-1,NA
CASSLEAGGSKEQFF,TGCGCCAGCAGCTTGGAGGCAGGGGGTAGCAAGGAGCAGTTCTTC,TRBD1,TRBJ2-1,TRBV5-1,NA
CASSLAAGAEETQYF,TGTGCCAGCAGCTTGGCGGCAGGGGCTGAAGAGACCCAGTACTTC,NA,TRBJ2-5,TRBV5-5,NA
CASSPRISGSWETQYF,TGTGCCAGCTCACCACGGATTAGCGGGAGCTGGGAGACCCAGTACTTC,TRBD2,TRBJ2-5,TRBV18,NA
CASNTPGTGAFNYGYTF,TGTGCCAGCAACACCCCCGGGACAGGGGCCTTTAACTATGGCTACACCTTC,TRBD1,TRBJ1-2,TRBV28,NA